What follows are 3 T cell receptor beta chains derived from one specimen sequenced in a study of persistence of HIV-infected CD4 T cells. Sequencing used immunoSEQ version 4 in survey mode. The data were produced by immunoSEQ multiplex PCR, yet TCRdb's version contains in-frame clones alone and is incomplete. The repertoire consists of more than 35,000 clones, with about nine tenths occurring once and the leading ten covering approximately 1.3%. For these receptors, no antigen is known. Nonspecific anti-CD3/anti-CD28 bead stimulation represents the broad CD4+ T cell repertoire. Responding CD4+ T cells were sorted by upregulation of both CD40 ligand and CD69. Specimen: CD4+ T cells sorted from PBMCs after roughly 18-hour stimulation, collected from a patient who received antiretroviral therapy. These receptors all come from an adult man with HIV who was CMV-seropositive.

The chain combines TRBV7-2 with TRBJ1-1; D is uncertain. Germline CDR1 reads SGHTA; CDR2 reads FQGNSA. Trimming took off 5 bases at V and 5 bases at J, with 18 bases between the two ends. This CDR3 has 15 amino acids. The DNA for the CDR3 is TGTGCCAGCAGCCCCAGTGACTGGGCCGGGACTGAAGCTTTCTTT. Translation: CASSPSDWAGTEAFF. Full variable domain (outside the CDR3, taken from reference TRBV7-2 and TRBJ1-1): GAGVSQSPSNKVTEKGKDVELRCDPISGHTALYWYRQSLGQGLEFLIYFQGNSAPDKSGLPSDRFSAERTGGSVSTLTIQRTQQEDSAVYLCASSPSDWAGTEAFFGQGTRLTVV.

The chain has TRBV18 and TRBJ1-2; D perhaps matches TRBD1 (5 bases). V gave up 0 bases and J gave up 4 bases, with 9 bases separating them. The germline V gene encodes CDR1 KGHSH and CDR2 LQKENI. The CDR3 covers 14 residues. CDR3 amino acids: CASSPPTAFYGYTF. Here the CDR3 DNA reads TGTGCCAGCTCACCACCGACAGCGTTCTATGGCTACACCTTC.

V gene TRBV4-1 combines with J gene TRBJ2-7; D is undetermined. This CDR3 spans 15 amino acids. Germline V gene lookup returns CDR1 MGHRA and CDR2 YSYEKL. V dropped 2 bases and J dropped 4 bases, with 15 bases sitting between them. CDR3 residues: CASSQPGPSGYEQYF. The CDR3, as DNA: TGCGCCAGCAGCCAACCCGGTCCTTCCGGATACGAGCAGTACTTC.